This T cell receptor (beta chain) was sequenced during a study of blood T cells in healthy people across ages. Study information: The capture of about one barcoded beta molecule per two T cells was achieved by template switching.

Primers used in a second PCR of roughly 6 to 12 cycles were a sample-barcoded 5' primer and a J-beta primer mix. All samples gave at least 3 million CDR3-containing paired-end reads. MiXCR, run by TCRdb on the 5' RACE reads, gives a single entry per CDR3 protein. The sample comprises about 1.5 million distinct CDR3 sequences, approximately 43% of which are singletons, and about 3.8% rests with the top ten. Regarding this clonotype: Its antigen is as yet unknown.

Trimming cost V 5 bases and J 2 bases, with 12 bases left between them. The CDR3 is 14 amino acids. CDR1 is SGHTA, CDR2 FQGNSA, per germline. General observations from the study: Diversity estimates drawn from one million T cells were deemed underestimates. The long-lived group displayed more naive CD4+ cells, plus higher diversity, than the aged donors did.

Sequenced input: blood. The V gene is TRBV7-2, the J gene TRBJ2-5, with D unclear. The clonotype was recovered from a woman between 18 and 30 years old in good health. CDR3 DNA sequence: TGTGCCAGCAGCATTTGTGTGCTACAAGAGACCCAGTACTTC. Residues: CASSICVLQETQYF.